This note documents a single T cell receptor beta chain sequence. The sample comes from a study of blood T cell repertoires in COVID-19. The wider study: COVID-19 samples, acute and convalescent, were from the United States, Italy and Spain. T cells, B-cell-depleted T cells, or PBMCs supplied cDNA or gDNA.

The germline gives CDR1 SGHAT, CDR2 FQNNGV. V shed 1 base and J shed 5 bases, with 12 bases lying between them. This CDR3 has 15 amino acids. TCRdb keeps only in-frame clones here, not all; method: immunoSEQ multiplex PCR. The table includes roughly 250,000 clones, 82% detected once. The sample taken for sequencing was peripheral blood. The gene calls are TRBV11-2 and TRBJ1-5; D perhaps matches TRBD1 (5 bases). The source is a woman aged 80 or over with active or convalescent COVID-19. The chain's CDR3 is CASSLGGTAYQPQHF. CDR3 bases: TGTGCCAGCAGCTTAGGCGGGACTGCCTATCAGCCCCAGCATTTT.